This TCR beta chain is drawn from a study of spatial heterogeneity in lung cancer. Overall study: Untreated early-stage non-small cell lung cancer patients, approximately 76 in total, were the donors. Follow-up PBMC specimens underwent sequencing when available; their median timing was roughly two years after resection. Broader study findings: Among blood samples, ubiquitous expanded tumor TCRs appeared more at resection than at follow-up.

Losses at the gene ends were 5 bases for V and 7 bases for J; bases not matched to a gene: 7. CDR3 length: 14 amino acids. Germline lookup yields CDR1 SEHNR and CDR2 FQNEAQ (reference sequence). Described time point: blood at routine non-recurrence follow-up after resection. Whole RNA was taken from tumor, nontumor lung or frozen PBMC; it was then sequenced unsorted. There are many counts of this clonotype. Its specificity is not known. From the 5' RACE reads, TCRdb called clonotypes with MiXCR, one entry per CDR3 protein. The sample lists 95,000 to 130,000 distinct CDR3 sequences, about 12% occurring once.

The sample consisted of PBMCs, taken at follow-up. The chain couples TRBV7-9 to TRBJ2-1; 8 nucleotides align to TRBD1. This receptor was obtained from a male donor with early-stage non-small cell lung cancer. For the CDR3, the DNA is TGTGCCAGCAGCCACACCTGGACAGGGAATGAGCAGTTCTTC. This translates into CASSHTWTGNEQFF.